These T cell receptor beta chains were read from a single sample in a study of T-cell reconstitution after alpha-beta-depleted transplantation in children. TCRdb reprocessed the PCR reads via MiXCR and lists one record per CDR3 protein. The table includes about 470,000 distinct CDR3 sequences, 43% detected once. The specimen was PBMCs, collected before TCRalphabeta/CD19-depleted stem cell transplant. Receptor source: a girl aged 2-10 years with aplastic anemia, due to receive a stem cell transplant. Each CDR3 is given with its conserved first and last residue. The order of the fields is J gene, V gene, clone size, D gene, CDR3 DNA, CDR3 protein. A D gene is named only where the DNA matches it firmly. Expanded clones get a size class; other rows say once, few or many, or leave the size out.

j_gene: TRBJ2-7; v_gene: TRBV7-2; abundance: few; d_gene: -; CDR3nt: TGTGCCAGCAGCTTAGCGCCCGGGCTCCCCTACGAGCAGTACTTC; CDR3aa: CASSLAPGLPYEQYF
j_gene: TRBJ2-7; v_gene: TRBV5-1; abundance: few; d_gene: -; CDR3nt: TGCGCCAGCATCTTGGATCCGGAACAGAACTACTACGAGCAGTACTTC; CDR3aa: CASILDPEQNYYEQYF
j_gene: TRBJ2-2; v_gene: TRBV7-3; abundance: -; d_gene: -; CDR3nt: TGTGCCAGCAGCTTACAAGCGGGCACCGGGGAGCTGTTTTTT; CDR3aa: CASSLQAGTGELFF
j_gene: TRBJ2-5; v_gene: TRBV6-2/TRBV6-3; abundance: -; d_gene: TRBD1; CDR3nt: TGTGCCAGCAGTTATGGACAGGGGTCGGCCCAGTACTTC; CDR3aa: CASSYGQGSAQYF
j_gene: TRBJ2-7; v_gene: TRBV20-1; abundance: few; d_gene: -; CDR3nt: TGCAGTGCTACCCGGGCGTCAAGCTCCTACGAGCAGTACTTC; CDR3aa: CSATRASSSYEQYF
j_gene: TRBJ2-1; v_gene: TRBV20-1; abundance: -; d_gene: TRBD2; CDR3nt: TGCTGTGCTAGAGATAGGAGCGGGGAAAGCTCCTACAATGAGCAGTTCTTC; CDR3aa: CCARDRSGESSYNEQFF
j_gene: TRBJ2-5; v_gene: TRBV12-3/TRBV12-4; abundance: once; d_gene: -; CDR3nt: TGTGCCAGCAGGCAAAGGGGCTCGAACCAAGAGACCCAGTACTTC; CDR3aa: CASRQRGSNQETQYF
j_gene: TRBJ1-1; v_gene: TRBV11-2; abundance: -; d_gene: TRBD1; CDR3nt: TGTGCCAGCCCGGGACAGGGGGCGGATGAAGCTTTCTTT; CDR3aa: CASPGQGADEAFF
j_gene: TRBJ2-5; v_gene: TRBV6-5; abundance: -; d_gene: -; CDR3nt: TGTGCTAGCAGTTACCCCGGGGTCCAAGAGACCCAGTACTTC; CDR3aa: CASSYPGVQETQYF
j_gene: TRBJ2-3; v_gene: TRBV20-1; abundance: -; d_gene: -; CDR3nt: TGCAGTGCTAGAGAGATGGCGGGGTATACGCAGTATTTT; CDR3aa: CSAREMAGYTQYF
j_gene: TRBJ2-2; v_gene: TRBV3-1; abundance: many; d_gene: TRBD1; CDR3nt: TGTGCCAGCAGCCAACAAGGACAGGGTGGCGGGGAGCTGTTTTTT; CDR3aa: CASSQQGQGGGELFF
j_gene: TRBJ2-1; v_gene: TRBV18; abundance: few; d_gene: TRBD1; CDR3nt: TGTGCCAGCTCACCAATTAGGGACAGGGGTAATGAGCAGTTCTTC; CDR3aa: CASSPIRDRGNEQFF
j_gene: TRBJ2-4; v_gene: TRBV20-1; abundance: -; d_gene: -; CDR3nt: TGCAGTGCTAGTGGCCTAGCCAAAAACATTCAGTACTTC; CDR3aa: CSASGLAKNIQYF
j_gene: TRBJ2-5; v_gene: TRBV6-1; abundance: -; d_gene: TRBD2; CDR3nt: TGTGCCAGCAGTATCCGGGACTATCAAGAGACCCAGTACTTC; CDR3aa: CASSIRDYQETQYF
j_gene: TRBJ2-7; v_gene: TRBV2; abundance: few; d_gene: TRBD2; CDR3nt: TGTGCCAGCAGTCAAAGCGGGAGGAGGTACGAGCAGTACTTC; CDR3aa: CASSQSGRRYEQYF
j_gene: TRBJ2-5; v_gene: TRBV12-3/TRBV12-4; abundance: -; d_gene: -; CDR3nt: TGTGCCAGCAGAGCCGGGGGAGAGACCCAGTACTTC; CDR3aa: CASRAGGETQYF
j_gene: TRBJ2-7; v_gene: TRBV19; abundance: -; d_gene: -; CDR3nt: TGTGCCAGTAGTATAGAGGGCGGGGCCGCATACGAGCAGTACTTC; CDR3aa: CASSIEGGAAYEQYF
j_gene: TRBJ2-2; v_gene: TRBV5-4; abundance: -; d_gene: TRBD2; CDR3nt: TGTGCCAGCAGCCAGGGACTAGCGGTATCGAACACCGGGGAGCTGTTTTTT; CDR3aa: CASSQGLAVSNTGELFF